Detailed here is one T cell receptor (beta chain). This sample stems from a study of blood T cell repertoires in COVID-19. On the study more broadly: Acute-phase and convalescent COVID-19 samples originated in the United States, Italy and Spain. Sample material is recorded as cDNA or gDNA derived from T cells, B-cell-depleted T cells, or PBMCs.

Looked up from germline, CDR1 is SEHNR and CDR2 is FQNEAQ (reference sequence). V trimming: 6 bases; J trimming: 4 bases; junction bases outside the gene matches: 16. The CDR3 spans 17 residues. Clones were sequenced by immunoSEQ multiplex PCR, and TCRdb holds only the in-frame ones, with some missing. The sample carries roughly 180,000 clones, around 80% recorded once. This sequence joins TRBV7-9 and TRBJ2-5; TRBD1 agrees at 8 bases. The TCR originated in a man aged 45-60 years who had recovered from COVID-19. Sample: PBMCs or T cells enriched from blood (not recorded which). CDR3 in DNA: TGTGCCAGCAGAGAGGGACAGGAAGGTTTTCGAGCAGAGACCCAGTACTTC. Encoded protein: CASREGQEGFRAETQYF.